This passage covers 19 T cell receptor beta chains from one sample sequenced in a study of blood T cell repertoires in COVID-19. Profiled with immunoSEQ multiplex PCR; TCRdb holds only in-frame clones, not every one. The data show roughly 98,000 clones, with over 80% seen just once and about 12% held by the top ten. The source material was peripheral blood. The receptors were gathered from a woman in her 70s with active or convalescent COVID-19.

A few counts support this clone. J is TRBJ1-4 and V is TRBV4-3; 11 positions match TRBD1. The junction had 4 bases not matched to a gene; V was cut back by 0 bases and J by 7 bases. The germline V gene has CDR1 LGHNA and CDR2 YSLEER. This CDR3 has 16 amino acids. The CDR3 loop is CASSQDRGQGAEKLFF. CDR3 sequence (DNA): TGCGCCAGCAGCCAAGATCGTGGACAGGGGGCTGAAAAACTGTTTTTT.

This clone was seen once. The V gene is TRBV19, the J gene TRBJ1-1, with D maybe TRBD1 (6 bases). CDR3 length: 15 amino acids. Trimming took 6 bases from V and 2 from J, leaving 16 bases between them. Germline V gene sequence: CDR1 LNHDA, CDR2 SQIVND (reference sequence). CDR3 sequence (DNA): TGTGCCAGTAGGTTATACGGGACAACTAACACTGAAGCTTTCTTT. Protein product: CASRLYGTTNTEAFF.

The table lists this clone with a count of one. This rearrangement joins TRBV7-2 to TRBJ1-3, with D perhaps TRBD1 (5 bases). The CDR3 contains 15 residues. With 5 bases removed from V and 3 bases from J, the gap between germline ends came to 14 bases. Germline V gene lookup returns CDR1 SGHTA and CDR2 FQGNSA. CDR3 nucleotides: TGTGCCAGCAGCCTGGGGGGGGGATTTGGAAACACCATATATTTT. Translated: CASSLGGGFGNTIYF.

The chain links TRBV7-2 to TRBJ1-5; possible D gene TRBD1, 6 bases. Trimming took off 5 bases at V and 7 bases at J, with 12 bases between the two ends. In germline, CDR1 is SGHTA, CDR2 FQGNSA. There are 13 residues in the CDR3. The CDR3 region has the DNA TGTGCCAGCAGCCCCCACAGGGACCAGCCCCAGCATTTT. Translated: CASSPHRDQPQHF.

The chain recombines TRBV6-2 or TRBV6-3 with TRBJ1-2; possibly TRBD1 for D (6 bases). Germline lookup yields CDR1 MNHEY and CDR2 SVGEGT. This CDR3 has 15 amino acids. V dropped 0 bases and J dropped 2 bases, with 10 bases sitting between them. CDR3 bases: TGTGCCAGCAGTTACTCGATGGACAGAAACTATGGCTACACCTTC. As protein: CASSYSMDRNYGYTF.

CDR3 sequence: CASSLAGGISNEQFF. CDR3 coding DNA: TGTGCCAGCAGCTTGGCCGGGGGGATTTCCAATGAGCAGTTCTTC. The chain combines TRBV5-6 with TRBJ2-1, with TRBD2 identical over 7 bases. The germline CDR1 and CDR2 sequences are SGHDT and YYEEEE. Losses at the gene ends were 0 bases for V and 6 bases for J; bases not matched to a gene: 6. The CDR3 has 15 amino acids.

The rearrangement links TRBV6-6 to TRBJ2-1, with TRBD1 identical over 12 bases. This CDR3 has 16 residues. J gave up 5 bases and V 6 bases, and 8 bases lay outside the gene matches. CDR1 MNHNY and CDR2 SVGAGI come from the germline V gene (reference sequence). The CDR3 DNA follows: TGTGCCAGCAGACCCGGGACAGGGGGCATTAACAATGAGCAGTTCTTC. It yields the protein CASRPGTGGINNEQFF.

The CDR3 DNA reads as TGTGCCAGCAGCCCAGCCGGTGGGGGGGCCGATCAGCCCCAGCATTTT. It is translated as CASSPAGGGADQPQHF. The rearrangement joins TRBV11-2 to TRBJ1-5; possible D gene TRBD1, 6 bases. Trimming left V 5 bases short and J 5 bases short, with 19 bases between. The CDR3 has 16 amino acids. CDR1 SGHAT and CDR2 FQNNGV come from the germline V gene. Variable domain in full (rest from reference TRBV11-2 and TRBJ1-5): EAGVAQSPRYKIIEKRQSVAFWCNPISGHATLYWYQQILGQGPKLLIQFQNNGVVDDSQLPKDRFSAERLKGVDSTLKIQPAKLEDSAVYLCASSPAGGGADQPQHFGDGTRLSIL.

J is TRBJ1-5 and V is TRBV19; the D is unclear. V shed 6 bases and J shed 4 bases, with 7 bases lying between them. Germline V lookup: CDR1 LNHDA, CDR2 SQIVND (reference sequence). This CDR3 spans 12 amino acids. The CDR3 sequence: CASRSQNQPQHF. CDR3 nucleotides: TGTGCCAGTAGGTCACAAAATCAGCCCCAGCATTTT.

This clone has only a few counts. The genes are TRBV5-1 and TRBJ2-7, with 11 bases matching TRBD2. The CDR3 sequence is 15 residues long. V shed 4 bases, J shed 1 base, and the junction held 4 bases outside the gene matches. Germline CDR1 SGHRS, CDR2 YFSETQ. The CDR3 region has the DNA TGCGCCAGCAGCCGTACTAGCGGGGGATCCTACGAGCAGTACTTC. This gives the protein CASSRTSGGSYEQYF.

The CDR3 sequence: CASSAGDTEAFF. In DNA, the CDR3 is TGCGCCAGCAGTGCAGGGGACACTGAAGCTTTCTTT. The chain carries TRBV10-2 and TRBJ1-1, with D possibly being TRBD1 (6 bases). Germline lookup yields CDR1 WSHSY and CDR2 SAAADI. There are 12 residues in the CDR3. V was clipped by 4 bases and J by 3 bases, with 6 bases between them.

This clone was seen once. V and J are TRBV11-2 and TRBJ1-1; D gene ambiguous. Trimming took off 5 bases at V and 0 bases at J, with 13 bases between the two ends. Germline-derived CDR1 and CDR2 are SGHAT and FQNNGV. The CDR3 extends over 15 amino acids. The CDR3 DNA reads TGTGCCAGCAGCGCGCTGGGAGGGCTGAACACTGAAGCTTTCTTT. Encoded protein: CASSALGGLNTEAFF.

The CDR3 bases are TGTGCCAGCAGTGAATTTATTAGCAATCAGCCCCAGCATTTT. This encodes CASSEFISNQPQHF. The chain joins TRBV25-1 to TRBJ1-5; no clear D gene. In germline, CDR1 is MGHDK, CDR2 SYGVNS. Deletions cut 1 base from V and 0 bases from J, with 4 bases between. The CDR3 extends over 14 amino acids.

The chain links TRBV18 to TRBJ1-2; 11 bases are shared with TRBD1. Trimming cost V 3 bases and J 10 bases; bases outside gene matches: 7. Germline V gene data show CDR1 as KGHSH and CDR2 as LQKENI. The CDR3 spans 14 residues. CDR3 in DNA: TGTGCCAGCTCACCGGGGACAGGGGGTCCTGTCTACACCTTC. Its protein is CASSPGTGGPVYTF.

J is TRBJ1-5 and V is TRBV7-2, with 7 bases fitting TRBD1. There are 14 residues in the CDR3. J lost 3 bases, V lost 5 bases, and 4 bases had no gene match. Germline CDR1 is SGHTA and CDR2 is FQGNSA. As DNA, the CDR3 is TGTGCCAGCAGCCGGGACAGCTCCAATCAGCCCCAGCATTTT. Encoded protein: CASSRDSSNQPQHF.

In regard to this clone: The junction departs from the called germline gene at one end, perhaps through a read error. The genes are TRBV10-2 and TRBJ1-2, with TRBD1 matching 7 bases. This CDR3 spans 13 amino acids. Per the germline V gene, CDR1 is WSHSY and CDR2 is SAAADI. The DNA for the CDR3 is TGCGCCAGCAGCCCCTCGGGACAGCCCTTTCGGGAATTC. Its protein product is CASSPSGQPFREF.

CDR3 coding DNA: TGTGCCAGCAGTTTGGGACTGTCTAGAATAGGATTGTTTTTT. It yields the protein CASSLGLSRIGLFF. The chain recombines TRBV28 with TRBJ1-4; possibly TRBD1 for D (5 bases). There are 14 residues in the CDR3. Trimming pared 3 bases from V and 15 bases from J, leaving 20 bases between. Germline V gene sequence: CDR1 MDHEN, CDR2 SYDVKM.

The gene calls are TRBV11-1 and TRBJ2-7, with a tentative D call TRBD1 (5 bases). Germline loops: CDR1 SGHAT, CDR2 FQDESV (reference sequence). V was pared by 3 bases and J by 3 bases, with 9 bases between. This CDR3 comprises 13 residues. CDR3 sequence: CASSFVQGYEQYF. The CDR3 DNA reads as TGTGCCAGCAGCTTCGTGCAGGGCTACGAGCAGTACTTC.

Only one count was recorded for this clone. V usage is TRBV2 and J usage is TRBJ2-1; 11 positions agree with TRBD2. V shed 5 bases, J shed 7 bases, and the junction held 16 bases outside the gene matches. This CDR3 region has 18 residues. CDR1 is SNHLY, CDR2 FYNNEI, per germline. CDR3 nucleotide sequence: TGTGCCAGCAGTACACCGGAGTTAGCGGGGGGGCCCCTTAATGAGCAGTTCTTC. Translation gives CASSTPELAGGPLNEQFF.